The rows below give T cell receptor beta chains drawn from one sample of a study of siplizumab effects on memory and regulatory T cells. Data came from immunoSEQ multiplex PCR; TCRdb stores just in-frame clones and leaves some out. The top ten clones hold over 1% of a sample with around 100,000 clones, about 95% of them seen once. The specimen sequenced was non-Treg CD4+ T cells sorted from blood. The origin of the receptors is a human donor in good health. Both conserved end residues are part of each CDR3. D genes are given only for firm matches. Rows may omit the clone size; those that give it use once, few, many or a size class.

v_call: TRBV5-4; clone_size: NA; j_call: TRBJ2-1; d_call: TRBD1; cdr3_aa: CASSADRGLYNEQFF; cdr3_nt: TGTGCCAGCAGCGCCGACAGGGGGCTATACAATGAGCAGTTCTTC
v_call: TRBV27; clone_size: once; j_call: TRBJ2-3; d_call: NA; cdr3_aa: CASSRRTTLHTDTQYF; cdr3_nt: TGTGCCAGCAGTAGACGCACCACCCTCCACACAGATACGCAGTATTTT
v_call: TRBV7-3; clone_size: NA; j_call: TRBJ2-6; d_call: TRBD1; cdr3_aa: CASSLTPGGGANVLTF; cdr3_nt: TGTGCCAGCAGCTTAACGCCAGGGGGTGGGGCCAACGTCCTGACTTTC
v_call: TRBV7-8; clone_size: NA; j_call: TRBJ2-5; d_call: TRBD2; cdr3_aa: CASSLSGRAHETQYF; cdr3_nt: TGTGCCAGCAGCCTTAGCGGGAGGGCCCATGAGACCCAGTACTTC
v_call: TRBV7-3; clone_size: NA; j_call: TRBJ2-5; d_call: TRBD2; cdr3_aa: CASSPGGGETQYF; cdr3_nt: TGTGCCAGCAGCCCCGGGGGGGGAGAGACCCAGTACTTC
v_call: TRBV10-2; clone_size: NA; j_call: TRBJ2-5; d_call: TRBD2; cdr3_aa: CASSDLGTSGETQYF; cdr3_nt: TGCGCCAGCAGTGACCTCGGGACTAGCGGGGAGACCCAGTACTTC
v_call: TRBV7-7; clone_size: NA; j_call: TRBJ2-1; d_call: NA; cdr3_aa: CASSLDRDNEQFF; cdr3_nt: TGTGCTAGCAGCTTAGATAGGGACAATGAGCAGTTCTTC
v_call: TRBV18; clone_size: NA; j_call: TRBJ2-1; d_call: TRBD2; cdr3_aa: CASSLNSAGGVSSYNEQFF; cdr3_nt: TGTGCCAGCTCACTTAACTCAGCGGGAGGGGTGAGCTCCTACAATGAGCAGTTCTTC
v_call: TRBV2; clone_size: NA; j_call: TRBJ2-5; d_call: NA; cdr3_aa: CASSEKETRSLETQYF; cdr3_nt: TGTGCCAGCAGTGAAAAAGAGACCAGAAGCCTAGAGACCCAGTACTTC
v_call: TRBV6-5; clone_size: NA; j_call: TRBJ2-3; d_call: NA; cdr3_aa: CASSYRGADTQYF; cdr3_nt: TGTGCCAGCAGTTACAGAGGGGCAGATACGCAGTATTTT
v_call: TRBV9; clone_size: NA; j_call: TRBJ2-1; d_call: NA; cdr3_aa: CASSLGNSYNEQFF; cdr3_nt: TGTGCCAGCAGCCTCGGAAACTCCTACAATGAGCAGTTCTTC
v_call: TRBV11-2; clone_size: NA; j_call: TRBJ1-1; d_call: NA; cdr3_aa: CASSLEGRGGEAFF; cdr3_nt: TGTGCCAGCAGCTTAGAGGGCAGGGGAGGTGAAGCTTTCTTT
v_call: TRBV7-9; clone_size: NA; j_call: TRBJ2-3; d_call: NA; cdr3_aa: CASSPPGGSTDTQYF; cdr3_nt: TGTGCCAGCAGCCCACCCGGCGGGAGCACAGATACGCAGTATTTT
v_call: TRBV20-1; clone_size: NA; j_call: TRBJ2-3; d_call: NA; cdr3_aa: CSARDRDTQYF; cdr3_nt: TGCAGTGCTAGAGATCGGGATACGCAGTATTTT
v_call: TRBV7-3; clone_size: once; j_call: TRBJ2-1; d_call: NA; cdr3_aa: CASAITSDEQFF; cdr3_nt: TGTGCCAGCGCCATTACTTCCGATGAGCAGTTCTTC
v_call: TRBV5-4; clone_size: once; j_call: TRBJ1-4; d_call: NA; cdr3_aa: CASSLWLGEKLFF; cdr3_nt: TGTGCCAGCAGCCTGTGGCTGGGAGAAAAACTGTTTTTT
v_call: TRBV7-9; clone_size: NA; j_call: TRBJ2-1; d_call: TRBD2; cdr3_aa: CASKTGLTGADEQFF; cdr3_nt: TGTGCCAGCAAGACGGGACTAACTGGGGCCGATGAGCAGTTCTTC
v_call: TRBV5-3; clone_size: NA; j_call: TRBJ2-3; d_call: NA; cdr3_aa: CARSWLRDQQADTQYF; cdr3_nt: TGTGCCAGAAGCTGGCTCCGGGACCAGCAGGCAGATACGCAGTATTTT
v_call: TRBV7-9; clone_size: few; j_call: TRBJ2-7; d_call: NA; cdr3_aa: CASSLDRPSYEQYF; cdr3_nt: TGTGCCAGCAGCTTAGACAGACCATCCTACGAGCAGTACTTC
v_call: TRBV7-6; clone_size: NA; j_call: TRBJ2-1; d_call: NA; cdr3_aa: CASSLDPFSYNEQFF; cdr3_nt: TGTGCCAGCAGCTTAGATCCCTTCTCCTACAATGAGCAGTTCTTC
v_call: TRBV28; clone_size: NA; j_call: TRBJ1-5; d_call: TRBD1; cdr3_aa: CASVWVGQGGSNQPQHF; cdr3_nt: TGTGCCAGCGTTTGGGTGGGACAGGGGGGTAGCAATCAGCCCCAGCATTTT
v_call: TRBV5-1; clone_size: NA; j_call: TRBJ2-7; d_call: NA; cdr3_aa: CASSLVTGNSNPSFYEQYF; cdr3_nt: TGCGCCAGCAGCTTAGTCACCGGGAACTCAAATCCCTCTTTTTACGAGCAGTACTTC
v_call: TRBV28; clone_size: NA; j_call: TRBJ2-7; d_call: NA; cdr3_aa: CASSLEGRYEQYF; cdr3_nt: TGTGCCAGCAGTTTGGAGGGTAGGTACGAGCAGTACTTC
v_call: TRBV10-1; clone_size: NA; j_call: TRBJ2-7; d_call: NA; cdr3_aa: CASSAGNYEQYF; cdr3_nt: TGCGCCAGCAGTGCGGGGAACTACGAGCAGTACTTC
v_call: TRBV5-1; clone_size: once; j_call: TRBJ2-3; d_call: NA; cdr3_aa: CASSGPGTNTDTQYF; cdr3_nt: TGCGCCAGCAGCGGACCCGGGACAAACACAGATACGCAGTATTTT
v_call: TRBV10-1; clone_size: NA; j_call: TRBJ1-1; d_call: NA; cdr3_aa: CASSESVGENTEAFF; cdr3_nt: TGCGCCAGCAGTGAGTCGGTGGGAGAGAACACTGAAGCTTTCTTT
v_call: TRBV15; clone_size: NA; j_call: TRBJ2-1; d_call: TRBD2; cdr3_aa: CATSRELAGVGAYNEQFF; cdr3_nt: TGTGCCACCAGCAGGGAACTAGCGGGAGTAGGGGCATACAATGAGCAGTTCTTC
v_call: TRBV29-1; clone_size: NA; j_call: TRBJ1-5; d_call: NA; cdr3_aa: CSVATELDQPQHF; cdr3_nt: TGCAGCGTCGCGACAGAACTGGATCAGCCCCAGCATTTT
v_call: TRBV19; clone_size: NA; j_call: TRBJ1-5; d_call: NA; cdr3_aa: CASSIELGQYNQPQHF; cdr3_nt: TGTGCCAGTAGTATAGAATTGGGCCAGTACAATCAGCCCCAGCATTTT
v_call: TRBV19; clone_size: NA; j_call: TRBJ2-3; d_call: NA; cdr3_aa: CASGGGVDTQYF; cdr3_nt: TGTGCCAGTGGTGGGGGAGTGGATACGCAGTATTTT
v_call: TRBV5-1; clone_size: NA; j_call: TRBJ2-7; d_call: NA; cdr3_aa: CASSFYNLREQYF; cdr3_nt: TGCGCCAGCAGTTTCTACAACCTACGCGAGCAGTACTTC
v_call: TRBV6-6; clone_size: NA; j_call: TRBJ2-6; d_call: NA; cdr3_aa: CASRVQGSGANVLTF; cdr3_nt: TGTGCCAGCAGAGTTCAGGGCTCTGGGGCCAACGTCCTGACTTTC
v_call: TRBV19; clone_size: NA; j_call: TRBJ2-3; d_call: NA; cdr3_aa: CASSMALSGGTDTQYF; cdr3_nt: TGTGCCAGTAGTATGGCCCTAAGCGGCGGCACAGATACGCAGTATTTT
v_call: TRBV9; clone_size: NA; j_call: TRBJ2-3; d_call: NA; cdr3_aa: CASSPNRRGAGDTQYF; cdr3_nt: TGTGCCAGCAGCCCCAATCGGAGGGGCGCCGGAGATACGCAGTATTTT
v_call: TRBV10-3; clone_size: NA; j_call: TRBJ2-7; d_call: TRBD2; cdr3_aa: CAISESFLAGAYEQYF; cdr3_nt: TGTGCCATCAGTGAGTCTTTCTTAGCGGGAGCCTACGAGCAGTACTTC
v_call: TRBV6-1; clone_size: NA; j_call: TRBJ2-5; d_call: TRBD1; cdr3_aa: CASVDRGQETQYF; cdr3_nt: TGTGCCAGCGTTGACAGGGGGCAGGAGACCCAGTACTTC
v_call: TRBV15; clone_size: once; j_call: TRBJ2-7; d_call: NA; cdr3_aa: CATSRDGVARYEQYF; cdr3_nt: TGTGCCACCAGCAGAGATGGAGTAGCGAGGTACGAGCAGTACTTC
v_call: TRBV15; clone_size: NA; j_call: TRBJ1-5; d_call: NA; cdr3_aa: CATSRVGGGNQPQHF; cdr3_nt: TGTGCCACCAGCAGAGTAGGGGGAGGAAATCAGCCCCAGCATTTT
v_call: TRBV19; clone_size: NA; j_call: TRBJ2-2; d_call: TRBD2; cdr3_aa: CASGSGRANTGELFF; cdr3_nt: TGTGCCAGTGGTAGCGGGAGGGCGAACACCGGGGAGCTGTTTTTT
v_call: TRBV2; clone_size: NA; j_call: TRBJ1-4; d_call: NA; cdr3_aa: CASSNFGTLNEKLFF; cdr3_nt: TGTGCCAGCAGTAATTTCGGAACCCTTAATGAAAAACTGTTTTTT
v_call: TRBV28; clone_size: NA; j_call: TRBJ1-1; d_call: TRBD1; cdr3_aa: CASSLGQAEAFF; cdr3_nt: TGTGCCAGCAGTTTAGGACAGGCTGAAGCTTTCTTT
v_call: TRBV7-9; clone_size: NA; j_call: TRBJ2-1; d_call: TRBD2; cdr3_aa: CASSLGRTSYSNEQFF; cdr3_nt: TGTGCCAGCAGCTTAGGACGGACTAGTTACTCCAACGAGCAGTTCTTC
v_call: TRBV10-3; clone_size: NA; j_call: TRBJ1-5; d_call: NA; cdr3_aa: CAISESGRGNQPQHF; cdr3_nt: TGTGCCATCAGTGAGTCAGGCAGGGGCAATCAGCCCCAGCATTTT
v_call: TRBV18; clone_size: NA; j_call: TRBJ2-1; d_call: NA; cdr3_aa: CASSPRRDGEQFF; cdr3_nt: TGTGCCAGCTCACCACGAAGGGACGGTGAGCAGTTCTTC
v_call: TRBV29-1; clone_size: NA; j_call: TRBJ2-3; d_call: NA; cdr3_aa: CSVQRTADTQYF; cdr3_nt: TGCAGCGTTCAGCGCACAGCAGATACGCAGTATTTT
v_call: TRBV6-1; clone_size: NA; j_call: TRBJ2-1; d_call: NA; cdr3_aa: CASIPLEPVYNEQFF; cdr3_nt: TGTGCCAGCATCCCACTAGAACCCGTTTACAATGAGCAGTTCTTC
v_call: TRBV11-2; clone_size: NA; j_call: TRBJ2-3; d_call: TRBD2; cdr3_aa: CASSSGLAGVYSDTQYF; cdr3_nt: TGTGCCAGCAGCAGCGGGCTAGCGGGAGTTTATTCAGATACGCAGTATTTT
v_call: TRBV19; clone_size: NA; j_call: TRBJ2-7; d_call: TRBD1; cdr3_aa: CASTGQSSYEQYF; cdr3_nt: TGTGCCAGTACGGGACAGAGCTCCTACGAGCAGTACTTC
v_call: TRBV16; clone_size: NA; j_call: TRBJ2-7; d_call: NA; cdr3_aa: CASSPYLDLSYEQYF; cdr3_nt: TGTGCCAGCAGCCCTTACCTAGACCTATCCTACGAGCAGTACTTC
v_call: TRBV6-6; clone_size: NA; j_call: TRBJ2-3; d_call: TRBD1; cdr3_aa: CASSYLGTDTDTQYF; cdr3_nt: TGTGCCAGCAGTTACCTGGGGACAGACACAGATACGCAGTATTTT
v_call: TRBV29-1; clone_size: NA; j_call: TRBJ1-6; d_call: NA; cdr3_aa: CSVGQGGNSPLHF; cdr3_nt: TGCAGCGTTGGTCAGGGTGGGAATTCACCCCTCCACTTT
v_call: TRBV9; clone_size: NA; j_call: TRBJ2-7; d_call: NA; cdr3_aa: CASNPTGSYEQYF; cdr3_nt: TGTGCCAGCAACCCGACAGGCTCCTACGAGCAGTACTTC
v_call: TRBV27; clone_size: NA; j_call: TRBJ2-3; d_call: NA; cdr3_aa: CASSFTPLLTDTQYF; cdr3_nt: TGTGCCAGCAGTTTCACACCCTTGCTCACAGATACGCAGTATTTT
v_call: TRBV25-1; clone_size: NA; j_call: TRBJ1-1; d_call: NA; cdr3_aa: CASSEWAFEGGCTEAFF; cdr3_nt: TGTGCCAGCAGTGAATGGGCATTCGAGGGGGGATGCACTGAAGCTTTCTTT